This T cell receptor beta chain was recorded in a study of technical replicates of blood from a handful of donors. Sequencing used immunoSEQ multiplex PCR; TCRdb keeps in-frame clones, though not all of them. The sample lists some 70,000 clones, around 87% occurring once. There are a few counts of this clone. Input material: PBMCs. This TCR derives from a human donor in good health. Some clones in this sample may be carry-over from other donors' samples.

DNA of the CDR3: TGTGCCAGCAGCTCGTCCGGGCCGGGATTAGGAGGCTACACCTTC. Translation gives CASSSSGPGLGGYTF. The chain links TRBV5-5 to TRBJ1-2; D is undetermined. Per the germline V gene, CDR1 is SGHKS and CDR2 is YYEKEE (reference sequence). Trimming removed 3 bases at V and 8 bases at J, with 20 bases between. The CDR3 runs 15 residues.